The rows below give T cell receptor beta chains drawn from one sample of a study of cytomegalovirus exposure and HLA in healthy donors. Assay used: immunoSEQ multiplex PCR; TCRdb lists only in-frame clones, some missing. This table has over 55,000 clones, approximately 92% appearing once. Sequenced material: PBMCs. These receptors originate from a man younger than 35 in good health and CMV-seronegative. CDR3s include the opening cysteine and the closing phenylalanine or tryptophan.

V,CDR3
TRBV5-1,CASSLERGNNEQFF
TRBV5-1,CASSFGRGTEAFF
TRBV14,CASSQVLAPLQTQYF
TRBV5-6,CASSWREGTDTQYF
TRBV6-1,CASGIDRGSGNTIYF
TRBV7-2,CASSLEGDTEAFF
TRBV5-1,CASSAGTTNTGELFF
TRBV27,CASSNLGLAGVDTQYF
TRBV13,CASSSLTGGPGELFF
TRBV30,CAWRSAGIYGYTF
TRBV7-2,CASSLAGGLAGGTYEQYF
TRBV2,CASSATSGSSVEQFF
TRBV7-6,CASSLETSGTSTDTQYF
TRBV6-1,CASSQNPSPNNEQFF
TRBV29-1,CSSVEPSSYNEQFF
TRBV6-4,CVSSDSAGGVTDTQYF
TRBV16,CASSQRQGGNQPQHF
TRBV19,CASSISRDRGDYGYTF
TRBV5-1,CASSPGLSGHEQYF
TRBV29-1,CSVAALGNVGEQFF
TRBV2,CASGEDSINQPQHF
TRBV5-1,CASSLGYGGGGRSEQFF
TRBV5-4,CASSPGTGGTEAFF
TRBV7-2,CASSPRGLPVEQYF
TRBV28,CASSDELPASGANVLTF
TRBV5-1,CASSPGLAGVYEQYF
TRBV27,CASSGTSGSDNEQFF
TRBV28,CASSLIGWRGNEQFF
TRBV11-2,CASSLTSGEYNEQFF
TRBV7-9,CASSLEVRENIQYF
TRBV27,CASSSIDSSYEQYF
TRBV29-1,CSTRTGRASEQFF
TRBV5-6,CASSHFTGEPDQPQHF
TRBV7-9,CASSLTGEETQYF
TRBV5-1,CASSLGLAWDEQYF
TRBV27,CASSSRTVGNTIYF
TRBV10-1,CASNTRGAFF